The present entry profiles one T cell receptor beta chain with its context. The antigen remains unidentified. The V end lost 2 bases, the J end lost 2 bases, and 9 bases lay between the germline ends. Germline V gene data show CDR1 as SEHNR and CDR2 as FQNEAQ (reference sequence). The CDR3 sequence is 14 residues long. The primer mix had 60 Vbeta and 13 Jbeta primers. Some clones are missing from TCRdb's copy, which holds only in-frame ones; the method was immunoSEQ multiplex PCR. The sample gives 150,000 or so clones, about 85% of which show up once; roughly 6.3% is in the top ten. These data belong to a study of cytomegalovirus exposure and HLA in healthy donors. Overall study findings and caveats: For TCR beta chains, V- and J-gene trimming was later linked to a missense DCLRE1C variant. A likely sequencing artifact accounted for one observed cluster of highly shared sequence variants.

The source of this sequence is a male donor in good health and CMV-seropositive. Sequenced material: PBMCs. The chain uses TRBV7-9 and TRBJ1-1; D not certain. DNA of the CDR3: TGTGCCAGCAGCTTAATGAGGGTTAACACTGAAGCTTTCTTT. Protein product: CASSLMRVNTEAFF.